This T cell receptor (beta chain) was sequenced in a study of vaccination and CD4 T cells after COVID-19. The assay that was used to sequence DNA from cultured CD4+ T cells was the Oncomine TCR Beta short-read assay. TCRdb fed the PCR reads into MiXCR, producing one record per CDR3 protein. The sample comprises about 12,000 distinct CDR3 sequences, roughly 65% of which are singletons, and about 23% rests with the top ten. This CDR3 is built from 16 residues. The V gene lost 3 bases and the J gene lost 1 base, with 15 bases spanning the gap. The germline CDR1 and CDR2 sequences are MNHNS and SASEGT. Findings of the study overall: Convalescent patients displayed spike mono-reactivity in 304 of 307 vaccine-specific clones.

Remarks on this clonotype: Its antigen is unknown.

Treatment defined: approximately nine-day PBMC culture with coronavirus spike peptide pools or control peptides (ViraFEST assay). The chain uses TRBV6-1 and TRBJ1-2, with a possible D match to TRBD1 (6 bases). What was sequenced was CD4+ T cells from blood, cultured in vitro. The receptor's source is a human donor who had recovered from COVID-19. The CDR3 bases are TGTGCCAGCAGTGATAAGGGGGGACAAATTAACTATGGCTACACCTTC. It codes for CASSDKGGQINYGYTF.